This is a list of T cell receptor beta chains from one sample in a study of radiation and T cells in renal cell carcinoma. Here immunoSEQ multiplex PCR was the method, and the copy in TCRdb shows in-frame clones only, minus some. Here the sample spans about 130,000 clones, nearly 90% being singletons. The sample was blood, taken from a patient whose treatment included radiotherapy and nephrectomy. Receptors originate from a woman between 45 and 65 years old with renal cell carcinoma. Each CDR3 is given with its conserved first and last residue. A D gene is named only where the DNA matches it firmly. Size is omitted from some rows. Given values are once, few, many or a class for expanded clones.

size	D	V	J	DNA	CDR3
-	TRBD2	TRBV6-1	TRBJ2-5	TGTGCCAGCACTACCTTGGGACTAGCGAGAGAGACCCAGTACTTC	CASTTLGLARETQYF
-	-	TRBV25-1	TRBJ1-3	TGTGCCAGCAGTGAACCAGGGAGAGGAAACACCATATATTTT	CASSEPGRGNTIYF
-	-	TRBV7-9	TRBJ2-7	TGTGCCAGCAGCTTACTTGGGACCTACGAGCAGTACTTC	CASSLLGTYEQYF
-	-	TRBV29-1	TRBJ1-1	TGCAGCGTTGAGGGCGGGGACACTGAAGCTTTCTTT	CSVEGGDTEAFF
few	-	TRBV6-6	TRBJ2-7	TGTGCCAGCAGAAGAAAAGATTCCTACGAGCAGTACTTC	CASRRKDSYEQYF
-	TRBD1	TRBV5-1	TRBJ2-7	TGCGCCAGCAGCTTGGTGGGGGACAGGGCTCTACAAGAGCAGTACTTC	CASSLVGDRALQEQYF
once	-	TRBV5-4	TRBJ2-5	TGTGCCAGCAGCTTATCCCAGGGACCAGAGACCCAGTACTTC	CASSLSQGPETQYF
-	TRBD2	TRBV4-3	TRBJ2-1	TGCGCCAGCAGCCAAGGACTAGCGGAAACCAATGAGCAGTTCTTC	CASSQGLAETNEQFF
-	TRBD1	TRBV25-1	TRBJ2-1	TGTGCCAGCAGTGAGTTCCGGGACAGCTACAATGAGCAGTTCTTC	CASSEFRDSYNEQFF
once	-	TRBV6-5	TRBJ2-5	TGTGCCAGCAGAAATCTAGTAGGGGGGGAGACCCAGTACTTC	CASRNLVGGETQYF